This TCR beta chain was observed in a study of breast tumors, draining lymph nodes, adjacent tissues. General study results and limits: Luminal-like breast cancer showed significantly higher tumor–nontumor repertoire similarity than basal-like.

Germline V gene sequence: CDR1 SGHVS, CDR2 FQNEAQ. The V end was cut by 5 bases, the J end by 9 bases, with 20 bases between. This CDR3 contains 15 residues. Each CDR3 protein gets one entry after TCRdb re-called the multiplex PCR reads with MiXCR. The sample has approximately 60,000 distinct CDR3 sequences, approximately 54% seen once; the top ten hold roughly 19%. With regard to this clonotype: Its antigen is unknown.

The rearrangement links TRBV7-8 to TRBJ2-1, with D perhaps TRBD1 or TRBD2 (5 bases each). The source of this sequence is a female donor with breast cancer. Some clones in this sample may be carry-over from other donors' samples. Sequencing was done on a sample of breast tumor tissue. CDR3 sequence reads: CASSPRGRRVGEQFF. For the CDR3, the DNA is TGTGCCAGCAGCCCCCGGGGACGGCGTGTGGGTGAGCAGTTCTTC.